The present TCR beta chain was sequenced within a study of cytomegalovirus exposure and HLA in healthy donors. Findings and limits, study-wide: High specificity and sensitivity for cytomegalovirus status were reported for the classifier.

A remark on this clone: Its specificity is not known.

The study ran its PCR with 60 Vbeta and 13 Jbeta primers. TCRdb keeps only in-frame clones here, not all; method: immunoSEQ multiplex PCR. In the table there are 90,000 to 150,000 clones, approximately 80% of which are singletons. The CDR3 runs to 13 residues. Trimming removed 2 bases from V and 4 bases from J, with 8 bases in between. Germline loops: CDR1 MNHNS, CDR2 SASEGT. Though probably carrying unrecorded immune exposures, donors were nominally healthy at sampling. This chain uses TRBV6-1 with TRBJ1-1, with D unclear. The receptor's source is a woman aged 18-30 years in good health and CMV-seronegative. The sequencing input was PBMCs. The CDR3 DNA is TGTGCCAGCAGTGAATGGGCAATCACTGAAGCTTTCTTT. Its translation is CASSEWAITEAFF.